A single sample gave rise to the 13 T cell receptor beta chains below, sequenced in a study of shared clonotypes between healthy human individuals (dated by TCRdb to 2018 to 2020). To prepare the library, the immunoSEQ multiplex PCR assay was applied. This immuneACCESS table, as held by TCRdb, lists in-frame sequences with V and J called but not all clones. Of the missing ones, under half trace to an unresolved V gene in checked studies; the others have no known cause. The table for this sample lists roughly 1 million clones; roughly 80% of them were counted only once. Of the sample, approximately 1.5% falls within the top ten clones. Sequenced material: memory CD4+ T cells sorted from blood. The sample's cell subset or site label, in plain terms: CD45RA-negative fraction. Receptors were obtained from a man aged 18 to 35 in good health.

The gene calls are TRBV5-1 and TRBJ2-5; D unclear. The germline gives CDR1 SGHRS, CDR2 YFSETQ. The CDR3 has 12 amino acids. V shed 3 bases and J shed 5 bases, with 8 bases lying between them. The CDR3 loop is CASSSNYETQYF. CDR3 nucleotides: TGCGCCAGCAGCTCGAATTATGAGACCCAGTACTTC.

This chain uses TRBV7-9 with TRBJ2-7, with TRBD1 as a possible D gene (6 bases). CDR1 and CDR2 from the germline V gene are SEHNR and FQNEAQ (reference sequence). The CDR3 totals 15 residues. V lost 5 bases and J 2 bases, leaving 16 bases between the germline ends. The chain's CDR3 is CASSPWGQGTYEQYF. Written as DNA, the CDR3 is TGTGCCAGCAGCCCATGGGGGCAGGGGACCTACGAGCAGTACTTC. Full variable domain (rest looked up from reference TRBV7-9 and TRBJ2-7): DTGVSQNPRHKITKRGQNVTFRCDPISEHNRLYWYRQTLGQGPEFLTYFQNEAQLEKSRLLSDRFSAERPKGSFSTLEIQRTEQGDSAMYLCASSPWGQGTYEQYFGPGTRLTVT.

Only one count was recorded for this clone. The chain carries TRBV7-2 and TRBJ1-2; 7 bases match TRBD1. V was clipped by 4 bases and J by 8 bases; unmatched bases: 4. CDR1 is SGHTA, CDR2 FQGNSA, per germline. This CDR3 is 12 amino acids long. The CDR3 loop reads CASSSQGGGYTF. CDR3 DNA sequence: TGTGCCAGCAGCTCCCAGGGGGGGGGCTACACCTTC.

The chain is built from TRBV10-3 and TRBJ1-1, with D possibly TRBD1 on 6 matching bases. CDR1 and CDR2 from the germline V gene are ENHRY and SYGVKD. Trimming left V 2 bases short and J 1 base short, with 11 bases between. This CDR3 spans 15 amino acids. The CDR3 reads CAISERQGSNTEAFF. DNA of the CDR3: TGTGCCATCAGTGAGCGGCAGGGGTCGAACACTGAAGCTTTCTTT.

This clone has a handful of counts. V usage is TRBV30 and J usage is TRBJ1-5; perhaps TRBD1 as D (5 bases). The CDR3 has 13 residues. In germline, CDR1 is GTSNPN, CDR2 SVGIG (reference sequence). V lost 0 bases and J lost 8, with 11 bases in between. The CDR3 DNA reads as TGTGCCTGGAGTGTTTCCCGGGGGGAGCCCCAGCATTTT. The encoded protein is CAWSVSRGEPQHF. Full variable domain (missing parts from reference TRBV30 and TRBJ1-5): SQTIHQWPATLVQPVGSPLSLECTVEGTSNPNLYWYRQAAGRGLQLLFYSVGIGQISSEVPQNLSASRPQDRQFILSSKKLLLSDSGFYLCAWSVSRGEPQHFGDGTRLSIL.

This chain links TRBV2 with TRBJ1-1; D is perhaps TRBD1 (5 bases). CDR3 length: 13 amino acids. Looked up from germline, CDR1 is SNHLY and CDR2 is FYNNEI. Trimming stripped 6 bases from V and 5 bases from J, with 13 bases between. The CDR3 bases are TGTGCCAGCAGCGTGAACGAGGGGACTGAAGCTTTCTTT. Its protein is CASSVNEGTEAFF.

The rearrangement links TRBV5-1 to TRBJ1-4, with a tentative D call TRBD1 (5 bases). The CDR3 totals 13 residues. Germline lookup yields CDR1 SGHRS and CDR2 YFSETQ. Trimming removed 0 bases at V and 12 bases at J, with 12 bases between. CDR3 amino acids: CASSLGDGGELFF. The CDR3 nucleotides read TGCGCCAGCAGCTTGGGAGACGGGGGGGAACTGTTTTTT.

In this sample, this clone turned up a few times. This chain connects TRBV27 to TRBJ2-1; 9 bases are shared with TRBD2. This CDR3 contains 12 residues. The germline gives CDR1 MNHEY, CDR2 SMNVEV (reference sequence). The trim removed 3 bases at V and 13 bases at J, leaving 4 bases unmatched. As DNA, the CDR3 is TGTGCCAGCAGTTTCAGCGGGGGGCCCCAGTTCTTC. Encoded protein: CASSFSGGPQFF.

The chain is built from TRBV5-5 and TRBJ1-4; tentatively, D is TRBD1 (5 bases). CDR3 length equals 14 residues. V lost 3 bases to trimming and J lost 7 bases, with 13 bases between them. The germline V gene encodes CDR1 SGHKS and CDR2 YYEKEE (reference sequence). The CDR3 bases are TGTGCCAGCAGCTACCGAGGGGCGGGTGAAAAACTGTTTTTT. This gives the protein CASSYRGAGEKLFF. Full variable domain (remainder filled in from reference TRBV5-5 and TRBJ1-4): DAGVTQSPTHLIKTRGQQVTLRCSPISGHKSVSWYQQVLGQGPQFIFQYYEKEERGRGNFPDRFSARQFPNYSSELNVNALLLGDSALYLCASSYRGAGEKLFFGSGTQLSVL.

The count of this clone is one. The chain couples TRBV7-2 to TRBJ1-4; TRBD1 matches at 10 bases. The CDR3 has 16 residues. Germline V gene data show CDR1 as SGHTA and CDR2 as FQGNSA. V lost 4 bases to trimming and J lost 7 bases; unmatched junction nucleotides: 9. In nucleotides, the CDR3 is TGTGCCAGCAGCTCCGGGACAGGGGATCTCGGTGAAAAACTGTTTTTT. Translating gives CASSSGTGDLGEKLFF.

This rearrangement joins TRBV11-1 to TRBJ1-1, with D possibly TRBD1 on 6 matching bases. V gave up 1 base and J gave up 4 bases, with 16 bases separating them. Germline CDR1 SGHAT, CDR2 FQDESV (reference sequence). This CDR3 is built from 16 residues. The DNA of the CDR3 is TGTGCCAGCAGCTTAGAGGCGGGGGCGAGAGGCACTGAAGCTTTCTTT. Amino acids: CASSLEAGARGTEAFF.

CDR3: CASSLDLLGSPLHF. CDR3 bases: TGCGCCAGCAGCTTGGATCTGTTAGGATCACCCCTCCACTTT. The chain links TRBV5-1 to TRBJ1-6; D is ambiguous. V gave up 0 bases and J gave up 10 bases, with 11 bases separating them. Germline loops: CDR1 SGHRS, CDR2 YFSETQ. This CDR3 contains 14 residues.

The chain is built from TRBV28 and TRBJ1-5, with 9 bases matching TRBD1. Trimming cost V 5 bases and J 6 bases; bases outside gene matches: 5. The germline V gene encodes CDR1 MDHEN and CDR2 SYDVKM. CDR3 length: 14 residues. CDR3 sequence: CASSPGQGTQPQHF. The CDR3 DNA is TGTGCCAGCAGTCCGGGACAGGGAACTCAGCCCCAGCATTTT.